This T cell receptor beta chain is from a study of blood T cell repertoires in COVID-19. Turning to the study itself: Acute and convalescent COVID-19 specimens originated in the United States, Italy and Spain. PBMCs, B-cell-depleted T cells, or T cells were the source of the cDNA or gDNA that made up the material.

The data were produced by immunoSEQ multiplex PCR, yet TCRdb's version contains in-frame clones alone and is incomplete. The sample includes about 170,000 clones, 86% of them seen just once. Germline assignment: CDR1 LNHDA and CDR2 SQIVND (reference sequence). The CDR3 runs 14 residues. J was trimmed by 2 bases and V by 7 bases; bases with no gene match: 1. Sequencing was performed on peripheral blood. This sequence joins TRBV19 and TRBJ1-3; 11 bases match TRBD1. This receptor was obtained from a man between 70 and 80 years old with acute or convalescent COVID-19. CDR3 protein: CASTDRGPGNTIYF. In nucleotides, the CDR3 is TGTGCCAGTACGGACAGGGGGCCTGGAAACACCATATATTTT.